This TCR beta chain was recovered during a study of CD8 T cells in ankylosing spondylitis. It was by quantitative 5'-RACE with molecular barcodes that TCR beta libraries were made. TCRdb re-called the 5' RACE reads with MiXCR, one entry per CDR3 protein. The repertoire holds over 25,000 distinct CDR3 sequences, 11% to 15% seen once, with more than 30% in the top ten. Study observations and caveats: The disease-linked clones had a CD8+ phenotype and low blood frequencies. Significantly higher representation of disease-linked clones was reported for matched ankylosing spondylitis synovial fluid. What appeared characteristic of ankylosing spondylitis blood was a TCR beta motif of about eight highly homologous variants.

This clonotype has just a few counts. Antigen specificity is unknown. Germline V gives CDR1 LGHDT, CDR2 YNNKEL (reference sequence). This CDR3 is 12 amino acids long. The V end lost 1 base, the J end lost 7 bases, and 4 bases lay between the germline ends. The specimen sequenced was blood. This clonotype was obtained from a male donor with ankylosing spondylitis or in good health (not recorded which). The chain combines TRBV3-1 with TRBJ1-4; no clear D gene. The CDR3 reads CASSQVAEKLFF. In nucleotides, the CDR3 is TGTGCCAGCAGCCAAGTGGCTGAAAAACTGTTTTTT.